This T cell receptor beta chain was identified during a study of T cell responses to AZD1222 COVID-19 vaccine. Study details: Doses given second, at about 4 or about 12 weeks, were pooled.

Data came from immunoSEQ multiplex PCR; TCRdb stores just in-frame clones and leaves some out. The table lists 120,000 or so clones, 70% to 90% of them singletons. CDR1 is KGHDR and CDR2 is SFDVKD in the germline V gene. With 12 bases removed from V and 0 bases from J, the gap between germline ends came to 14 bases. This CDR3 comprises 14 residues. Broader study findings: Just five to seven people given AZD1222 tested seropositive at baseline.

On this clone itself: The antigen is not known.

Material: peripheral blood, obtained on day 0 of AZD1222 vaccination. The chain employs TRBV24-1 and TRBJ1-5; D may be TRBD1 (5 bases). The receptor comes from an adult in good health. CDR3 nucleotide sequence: TGTGCCGCTCGAAGGGGTTATAGCAATCAGCCCCAGCATTTT. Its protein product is CAARRGYSNQPQHF.